This section outlines one T cell receptor beta chain sequence together with its context. This clone showed up just once. Its antigen remains undetermined. Within one base of it there is no much larger clone, and no base qualities were kept. The label giving this sample's time point can be read as: baseline before first vaccination. The vaccinee samples were drawn from two UK trials, COV001 and COV002, one of which was a single-blind randomized controlled phase 2/3 trial testing AZD1222 (ChAdOx1 nCoV-19) in healthy adults. Trial participant PBMC samples were collected at day 0 and day 28 after the second dose for TCRbeta chain sequencing. This entry comes from a study of T cell responses to AZD1222 COVID-19 vaccine (dated by TCRdb to 2020 to 2022). Background for the entire study: AZD1222 recipients given second doses at about 4 weeks or at about 12 weeks were pooled, since spike-specific TCR depth and breadth were not found to differ between the two schedules. TCR sequencing covered fewer than 250 trial participants: roughly 200 given two doses of AZD1222 and 26 given two doses of MenACWY control vaccine. Enrollment into the trials was organized by age into subgroups of 18-55, 56-69 and 70-plus years, and those subgroups contained roughly 140, 27 and 60 TCR-sequenced participants, respectively. Paper-wide results and their limitations: After two AZD1222 doses, both the breadth and the depth of spike-specific TCRs were significantly higher than at day 0 and than in MenACWY recipients. In the small 56-69-year group, the increase in depth fell short of significance, most likely because of low power. CD4 TCRs associated with the vaccine covered the entire spike protein, and the dominant responses were in regions 160-218 and 743-854. Because no day 14 peak-response samples were available, the repertoires could be characterized only after the peak T cell response. Epitopes outside the regions mutated in the B.1.351 and B.1.1.7 variants were reportedly recognized by nearly half of the unique spike-specific TCRs. Participants were mostly white British and included more females than males, and it was suggested by the authors that clonal diversity may have been underestimated. Conclusions about previously exposed vaccinees were limited because only six AZD1222 recipients were SARS-CoV-2 seropositive at baseline.

Including the terminal cysteine and phenylalanine, the CDR3 comprises 14 residues. The retained sequence is limited to the CDR3, 42 bases, with the frame set at the first base. V loses 3 bases of germline sequence and J loses 5 bases, and the interval between the two ends is 12 bases. The germline V gene encodes CDR1 SGHDT and CDR2 YYEEEE. The CDR3 regions of human TCRbeta chains were subjected to immunosequencing. Turning to the authors' computational methods: TCRs in the repertoires were compared against a reference library of SARS-CoV-2-specific TCRs that had been generated with the MIRA antigen-specificity platform. Breadth was defined as the fraction of unique TCRs that were SARS-CoV-2-associated. Depth was defined as the fraction of total T cells that were SARS-CoV-2-associated. Using the MIRA data, each spike-specific TCR was mapped to the spike region that the TCR reacts to and placed in a CD4 or CD8 class. Log10-transformed breadth and depth values were compared by one-way ANOVA with Sidak's multiple comparisons tests. As stored in TCRdb, this immuneACCESS dataset retains in-frame rearrangements with V and J assigned. A fraction of the clones does not appear; measured against another copy, unresolved V genes explain less than half of the discrepancy, and the remainder lacks a known reason. The DNA gave D and trimming, while V, J and clone size come from that table. The sample table lists roughly 170,000 clones, approximately 86% of them with a count of one. Roughly 2.5% of the sample is in the top ten clones.

The V and J genes are TRBV5-6 and TRBJ1-5; a weak D assignment points to TRBD1 (5 bases agree). The specimen comprised peripheral blood, sampled on day 0 of AZD1222 vaccination. The source is an adult in good health. Here is the DNA: TGTGCCAGCAGCTGGGGGGGGAGAGATCAGCCCCAGCATTTT. Translation gives CASSWGGRDQPQHF.